This T cell receptor (beta chain) was retrieved from a study of blood T cells in healthy people across ages. Comment on this clonotype: Its antigen is not identified.

Each sample yielded at least 6 micrograms of PBMC total RNA. The CDR3 is 17 residues long. CDR1 is SGHKS, CDR2 YYEKEE, per germline (reference sequence). Trimming removed 4 bases from V and 4 bases from J, with 23 bases in between. Then a second PCR, running about 6 to 12 cycles, was carried out with a sample-barcoded 5' primer and a J-beta primer mix. TCRdb used MiXCR to reprocess the 5' RACE reads, holding one entry per CDR3 protein. Of approximately 780,000 distinct CDR3 sequences in the sample, 20% to 30% are singletons; the top ten hold about 3%. Whole-study results and caveats: Conclusively comparing naive with antigen-experienced cells was impossible with unsorted PBMCs.

Separately, the same data were catalogued under a study of T cells of mothers and their children.

This sequence originates from a boy younger than 18 in good health. The sequenced material came from blood. The gene calls are TRBV5-5 and TRBJ1-2; no definite D call. In DNA form, the CDR3 reads TGTGCCAGCAGCCCTCAGCCCGACCCCAAGGGCGGCTATGGCTACACCTTC. Its protein product is CASSPQPDPKGGYGYTF.